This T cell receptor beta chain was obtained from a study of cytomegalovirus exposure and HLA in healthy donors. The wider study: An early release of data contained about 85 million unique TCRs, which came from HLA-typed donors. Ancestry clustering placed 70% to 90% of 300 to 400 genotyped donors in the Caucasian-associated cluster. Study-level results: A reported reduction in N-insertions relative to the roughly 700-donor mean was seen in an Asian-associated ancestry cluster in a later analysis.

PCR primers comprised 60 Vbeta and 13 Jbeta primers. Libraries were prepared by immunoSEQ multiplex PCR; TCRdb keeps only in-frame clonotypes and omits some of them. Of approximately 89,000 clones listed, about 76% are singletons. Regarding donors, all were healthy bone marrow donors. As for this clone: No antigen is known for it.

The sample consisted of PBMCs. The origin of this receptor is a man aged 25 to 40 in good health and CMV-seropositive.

The CDR3 nucleotides are TGTGCCAGCAGCCCAGCTACAGGGCGGGGGAATTCACCCCTCCACTTT. Protein product: CASSPATGRGNSPLHF. V gene TRBV7-2 combines with J gene TRBJ1-6; D is perhaps TRBD1 (6 bases). The CDR3 sequence is 16 residues long. Trimming removed 5 bases from V and 7 bases from J, with 18 bases in between. The V gene's germline CDR1 is SGHTA and CDR2 FQGNSA.